These T cell receptor beta chains were read from a single sample in a study of regulatory T cells in long-lasting Graves disease. Via MiXCR, TCRdb re-called the multiplex PCR reads, giving one row per CDR3 protein. The sample comprises roughly 500,000 distinct CDR3 sequences, approximately 13% of which are singletons, and about 10% rests with the top ten. A further study also used this sample, focusing on T cells in Graves' hyperthyroidism and ophthalmopathy.

Sequenced here: peripheral blood mononuclear cells (PBMCs), sampled at new diagnosis, from a patient treated with antithyroid drugs. The receptor set was obtained from a man between 25 and 39 years old with Graves disease. Both conserved end residues are part of each CDR3. The D gene is left open where the match is weak. Clone size is shown for a subset of rows, as once, few, many or a class of expanded clone.

TRBJ2-3 | TRBV25-1 | few | NA | CASSEFDNTDTQYF | TGTGCCAGCAGTGAATTCGATAACACAGATACGCAGTATTTT
TRBJ1-5 | TRBV11-2 | many | NA | CASSLDGGSNQPQHF | TGTGCCAGCAGCTTAGATGGGGGTAGCAATCAGCCCCAGCATTTT
TRBJ1-1 | TRBV10-2 | few | NA | CASRTQTNTEAFF | TGCGCCAGCAGAACACAAACGAACACTGAAGCTTTCTTT
TRBJ2-5 | TRBV7-2 | NA | TRBD2 | CASSLGVAGAYQETQYF | TGTGCCAGCAGCTTAGGGGTAGCGGGGGCCTACCAAGAGACCCAGTACTTC
TRBJ2-1 | TRBV27 | many | NA | CASSLQQGYGGEQFF | TGTGCCAGCAGTTTACAACAGGGTTATGGGGGTGAGCAGTTCTTC
TRBJ2-7 | TRBV9 | NA | NA | CASSDSGVYEQYF | TGTGCCAGCTCGGACAGCGGGGTCTACGAGCAGTACTTC
TRBJ2-7 | TRBV29-1 | many | NA | CSVNRDGYEQYF | TGCAGCGTCAACCGGGACGGCTACGAGCAGTACTTC
TRBJ1-5 | TRBV18 | NA | NA | CASSRLSGNQPQHF | TGTGCCAGCTCACGGTTATCTGGCAATCAGCCCCAGCATTTT
TRBJ2-7 | TRBV6-5 | many | TRBD2 | CASSYGSGVAGAYEQYF | TGTGCCAGCAGTTACGGGAGTGGAGTAGCGGGGGCCTACGAGCAGTACTTC
TRBJ2-5 | TRBV2 | many | NA | CASRVETQYF | TGTGCCAGCAGGGTGGAGACCCAGTACTTC
TRBJ2-7 | TRBV27 | many | TRBD2 | CASSLSVAGVHEQYF | TGTGCCAGCAGTTTATCGGTAGCGGGAGTACACGAGCAGTACTTC
TRBJ2-2 | TRBV2 | many | TRBD2 | CASRREKNTGELFF | TGTGCCAGCAGGCGGGAGAAGAACACCGGGGAGCTGTTTTTT
TRBJ2-1 | TRBV7-9 | few | NA | CASSPYSYEQFF | TGTGCCAGCAGCCCTTATAGCTATGAGCAGTTCTTC
TRBJ1-4 | TRBV28 | many | NA | CASSLRRDEKLFF | TGTGCCAGCAGTTTGAGGAGGGATGAAAAACTGTTTTTT
TRBJ2-7 | TRBV29-1 | many | NA | CSVELAGMSYEQYF | TGCAGCGTTGAGTTGGCGGGAATGTCCTACGAGCAGTACTTC
TRBJ1-2 | TRBV24-1 | many | NA | CATSEYRGGYTF | TGTGCCACCAGTGAGTACAGAGGTGGCTACACCTTC
TRBJ2-1 | TRBV20-1 | NA | NA | CSAGERFSYNEQFF | TGCAGTGCGGGGGAGCGCTTCTCCTACAATGAGCAGTTCTTC
TRBJ1-6 | TRBV6-1 | NA | TRBD1 | CASSALTGAGSPLHF | TGTGCCAGCAGTGCATTGACAGGGGCGGGTTCACCCCTCCACTTT
TRBJ1-2 | TRBV7-2 | few | TRBD1 | CASSPGTGSTF | TGTGCCAGCAGCCCAGGGACAGGGAGCACCTTC
TRBJ2-3 | TRBV7-6 | many | TRBD2 | CASSVAGAVDTQYF | TGTGCCAGCTCAGTAGCGGGAGCTGTAGATACGCAGTATTTT
TRBJ1-2 | TRBV20-1 | many | NA | CSAATKPGYTF | TGCAGTGCCGCGACCAAACCTGGCTACACCTTC
TRBJ1-6 | TRBV9 | few | TRBD1 | CASSGRGQGHNSPLHF | TGTGCCAGCAGCGGCAGGGGACAGGGGCATAATTCACCCCTCCACTTT
TRBJ2-2 | TRBV19 | NA | TRBD1 | CASSIWSTPGQGTGELFF | TGTGCCAGTAGTATTTGGTCTACTCCGGGACAGGGGACCGGGGAGCTGTTTTTT
TRBJ2-3 | TRBV13 | many | NA | CASSPPRRLTDTQYF | TGTGCCAGCAGCCCCCCCCGGCGGCTCACAGATACGCAGTATTTT
TRBJ1-1 | TRBV28 | many | NA | CASSRTEAFF | TGTGCCAGCAGTAGGACTGAAGCTTTCTTT
TRBJ2-3 | TRBV7-9 | once | TRBD2 | CASSQSSSGSSTDTQYF | TGTGCCAGCAGCCAATCCTCTAGCGGATCTAGCACAGATACGCAGTATTTT
TRBJ1-2 | TRBV20-1 | many | NA | CSARGDGYTF | TGCAGTGCTAGGGGGGATGGCTACACCTTC
TRBJ1-1 | TRBV3-1 | few | NA | CASSQRPRGGRRTEAFF | TGTGCCAGCAGCCAACGTCCGAGGGGGGGCAGACGCACTGAAGCTTTCTTT
TRBJ2-1 | TRBV19 | few | TRBD1 | CASTYQGETDEQFF | TGTGCCAGTACCTATCAGGGGGAAACCGATGAGCAGTTCTTC
TRBJ1-1 | TRBV10-3 | NA | TRBD1 | CAIGTGGNTEAFF | TGTGCCATTGGGACAGGGGGGAACACTGAAGCTTTCTTT
TRBJ2-7 | TRBV5-1 | many | TRBD1 | CASSRGLDEQYF | TGCGCCAGCAGCAGGGGGCTAGACGAGCAGTACTTC
TRBJ2-3 | TRBV7-2 | many | TRBD2 | CASSWTSGWADTQYF | TGTGCCAGCAGCTGGACTAGCGGGTGGGCAGATACGCAGTATTTT
TRBJ2-2 | TRBV2 | many | NA | CASSETNAGELFF | TGTGCCAGCAGTGAGACCAATGCCGGGGAGCTGTTTTTT
TRBJ1-6 | TRBV20-1 | many | TRBD1 | CSARVDRGPTSLHF | TGCAGTGCTAGAGTTGACAGGGGACCGACGTCCCTCCACTTT
TRBJ1-2 | TRBV7-6 | few | TRBD1 | CASTNRGHDGYTF | TGTGCCAGCACAAACAGGGGGCATGATGGCTACACCTTC
TRBJ2-7 | TRBV6-1 | NA | NA | CASIAGDGSYEQYF | TGTGCCAGCATTGCCGGAGACGGGTCCTACGAGCAGTACTTC
TRBJ1-1 | TRBV30 | many | TRBD1 | CAWSRTGQATEAFF | TGTGCCTGGAGTCGGACAGGACAAGCTACTGAAGCTTTCTTT
TRBJ2-7 | TRBV28 | NA | NA | CASSLRAATRYEQYF | TGTGCCAGCAGTTTAAGGGCGGCGACGAGGTACGAGCAGTACTTC
TRBJ1-1 | TRBV12-3/TRBV12-4 | NA | NA | CASSFTRDTEAFF | TGTGCCAGCAGTTTTACCAGGGACACTGAAGCTTTCTTT
TRBJ1-6 | TRBV5-4 | NA | NA | CASNQAGGRNSPLHF | TGTGCCAGCAACCAGGCGGGGGGCAGGAATTCACCCCTCCACTTT
TRBJ2-5 | TRBV24-1 | many | NA | CATSDSAPGPRFETQYF | TGTGCCACCAGTGATTCCGCCCCGGGACCCAGGTTTGAGACCCAGTACTTC
TRBJ2-5 | TRBV6-1 | NA | TRBD1 | CASTRTWTGGGETQYF | TGTGCCAGCACCCGCACCTGGACAGGGGGCGGGGAGACCCAGTACTTC
TRBJ2-7 | TRBV7-9 | many | TRBD2 | CASSLGTSPVEQYF | TGTGCCAGCAGCTTAGGGACTAGCCCGGTTGAGCAGTACTTC
TRBJ2-4 | TRBV3-1 | many | TRBD1 | CASSQGLQGAMRDIQYF | TGTGCCAGCAGCCAAGGTCTTCAGGGGGCGATGAGGGACATTCAGTACTTC
TRBJ2-1 | TRBV24-1 | few | TRBD1 | CATSERQGLQFF | TGTGCCACCAGTGAACGACAGGGTTTACAGTTCTTC
TRBJ2-5 | TRBV20-1 | few | TRBD1 | CSAARDRARKETQYF | TGCAGTGCTGCCCGGGACAGGGCAAGAAAAGAGACCCAGTACTTC
TRBJ2-7 | TRBV20-1 | many | TRBD1 | CSAGGQGVYEQYF | TGCAGTGCTGGGGGACAGGGTGTATACGAGCAGTACTTC
TRBJ1-5 | TRBV25-1 | few | NA | CASSEYSGGQPQHF | TGTGCCAGCAGTGAATATTCGGGGGGTCAGCCCCAGCATTTT
TRBJ1-5 | TRBV19 | many | NA | CASSMAQGNQPQHF | TGTGCCAGTAGTATGGCCCAGGGGAATCAGCCCCAGCATTTT
TRBJ2-3 | TRBV7-3 | few | NA | CASSYLVGSADTQYF | TGTGCCAGCAGCTACCTGGTTGGTAGTGCAGATACGCAGTATTTT
TRBJ2-1 | TRBV7-7 | few | TRBD2 | CASRLAGGVGEQFF | TGTGCCAGCAGGTTAGCGGGAGGTGTTGGTGAGCAGTTCTTC
TRBJ2-1 | TRBV7-6 | many | NA | CASSLPQPGTQFF | TGTGCCAGCAGCTTACCCCAGCCGGGGACGCAGTTCTTC
TRBJ2-1 | TRBV20-1 | many | NA | CSARDLDEQFF | TGCAGTGCTAGAGATTTGGATGAGCAGTTCTTC
TRBJ2-2 | TRBV20-1 | few | NA | CSAPARRDRPGELFF | TGCAGTGCTCCAGCGCGTCGAGATAGACCCGGGGAGCTGTTTTTT
TRBJ1-4 | TRBV2 | many | NA | CASSESGFDEKLFF | TGTGCCAGCAGTGAATCAGGGTTTGATGAAAAACTGTTTTTT
TRBJ2-3 | TRBV5-1 | many | TRBD2 | CASSLETSGFTDTQYF | TGCGCCAGCAGCTTGGAGACTAGCGGATTCACAGATACGCAGTATTTT
TRBJ2-7 | TRBV4-1 | few | TRBD2 | CASSPDGTSGSYEQYF | TGCGCCAGCAGCCCGGACGGGACTAGCGGGAGTTACGAGCAGTACTTC